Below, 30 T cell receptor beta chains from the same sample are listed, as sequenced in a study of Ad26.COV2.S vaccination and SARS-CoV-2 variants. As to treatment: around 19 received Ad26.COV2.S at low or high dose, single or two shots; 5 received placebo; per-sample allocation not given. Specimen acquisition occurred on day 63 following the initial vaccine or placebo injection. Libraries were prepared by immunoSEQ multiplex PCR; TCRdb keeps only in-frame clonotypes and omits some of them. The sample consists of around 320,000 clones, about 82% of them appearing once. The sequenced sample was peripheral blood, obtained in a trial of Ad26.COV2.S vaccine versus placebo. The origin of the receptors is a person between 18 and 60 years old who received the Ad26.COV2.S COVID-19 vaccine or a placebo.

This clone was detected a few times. This chain's CDR3 is CASSRGRVNTGELFF. The DNA for the CDR3 is TGTGCCAGCTCACGGGGACGGGTGAACACCGGGGAGCTGTTTTTT. This sequence joins TRBV18 and TRBJ2-2, with D perhaps given as TRBD1 or TRBD2 (5 bases each). CDR1 is KGHSH and CDR2 is LQKENI in the germline V gene. The CDR3 has 15 amino acids. The V and J ends lost 4 bases and 1 base respectively, with 10 bases between them.

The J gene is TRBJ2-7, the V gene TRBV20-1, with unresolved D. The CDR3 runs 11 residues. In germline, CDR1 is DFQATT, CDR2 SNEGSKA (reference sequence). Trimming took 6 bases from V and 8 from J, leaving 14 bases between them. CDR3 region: CSAPGRNKQYF. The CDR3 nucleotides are TGCAGTGCACCCGGACGGAATAAGCAGTACTTC.

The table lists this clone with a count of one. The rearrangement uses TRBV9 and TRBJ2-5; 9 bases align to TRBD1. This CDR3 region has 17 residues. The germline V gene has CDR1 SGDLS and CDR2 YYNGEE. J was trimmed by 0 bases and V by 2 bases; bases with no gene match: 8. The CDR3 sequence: CASSVAATGGYQETQYF. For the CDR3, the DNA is TGTGCCAGCAGCGTGGCAGCGACAGGGGGGTACCAAGAGACCCAGTACTTC.

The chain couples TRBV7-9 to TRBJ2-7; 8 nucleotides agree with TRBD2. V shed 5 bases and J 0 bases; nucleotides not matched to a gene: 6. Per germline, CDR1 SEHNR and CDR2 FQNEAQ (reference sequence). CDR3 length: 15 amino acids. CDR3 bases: TGTGCCAGCAGCCTCTACGGGGGGGACTCCTACGAGCAGTACTTC. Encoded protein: CASSLYGGDSYEQYF.

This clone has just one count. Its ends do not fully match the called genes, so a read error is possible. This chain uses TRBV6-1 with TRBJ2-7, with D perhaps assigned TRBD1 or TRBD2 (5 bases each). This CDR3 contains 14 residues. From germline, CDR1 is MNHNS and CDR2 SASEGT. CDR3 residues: CASTLGETEQAPVF. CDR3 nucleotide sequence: TGTGCCAGCACCTTAGGGGAGACGGAACAAGCCCCAGTTTTC.

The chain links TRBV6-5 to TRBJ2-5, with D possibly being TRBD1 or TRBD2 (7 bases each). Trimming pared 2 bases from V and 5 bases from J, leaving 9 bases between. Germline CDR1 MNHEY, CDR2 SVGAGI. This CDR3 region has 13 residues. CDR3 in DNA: TGTGCCAGCAGTTACCAGGGGGGGGAGACCCAGTACTTC. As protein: CASSYQGGETQYF.

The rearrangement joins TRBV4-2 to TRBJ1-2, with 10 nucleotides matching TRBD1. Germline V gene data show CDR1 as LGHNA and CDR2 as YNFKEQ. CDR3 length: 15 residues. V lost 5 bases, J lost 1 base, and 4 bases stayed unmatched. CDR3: CASSFRTGGNYGYTF. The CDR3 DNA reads TGTGCCAGCAGCTTTCGGACAGGGGGTAACTATGGCTACACCTTC.

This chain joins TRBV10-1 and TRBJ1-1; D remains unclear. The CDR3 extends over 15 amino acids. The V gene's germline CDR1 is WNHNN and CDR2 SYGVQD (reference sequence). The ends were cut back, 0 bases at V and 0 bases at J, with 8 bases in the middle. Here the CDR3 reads CASSESRVVNTEAFF. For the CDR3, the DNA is TGCGCCAGCAGTGAGTCAAGGGTCGTGAACACTGAAGCTTTCTTT.

CDR3 protein: CASSQDSKGRGYTF. The DNA for the CDR3 is TGTGCCAGCAGCCAAGATAGTAAGGGAAGGGGCTACACCTTC. The chain combines TRBV3-1 (or the pseudogene TRBV3-2) with TRBJ1-2; D gene ambiguous. The V end was cut by 0 bases, the J end by 8 bases, with 13 bases between. The CDR3 sequence is 14 residues long. Germline V gene data show CDR1 as LGHDT and CDR2 as YNNKEL (reference sequence).

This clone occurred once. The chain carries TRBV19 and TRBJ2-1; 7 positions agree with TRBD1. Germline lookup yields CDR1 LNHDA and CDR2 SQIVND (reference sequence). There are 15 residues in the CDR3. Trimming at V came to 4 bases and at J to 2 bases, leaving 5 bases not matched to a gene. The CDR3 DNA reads TGTGCCAGTAGTACCCGGGACAGAGCCTACAATGAGCAGTTCTTC. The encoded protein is CASSTRDRAYNEQFF.

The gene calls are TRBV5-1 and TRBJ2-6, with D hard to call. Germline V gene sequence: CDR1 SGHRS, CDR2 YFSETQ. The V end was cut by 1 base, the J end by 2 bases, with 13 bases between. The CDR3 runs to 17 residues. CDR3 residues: CASSLRPAMAGANVLTF. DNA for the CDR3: TGCGCCAGCAGCTTGAGGCCAGCTATGGCTGGGGCCAACGTCCTGACTTTC.

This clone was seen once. This CDR3 is CASSQDLVGTGRRDTQYF. The CDR3 DNA reads TGCGCCAGCAGCCAAGATCTCGTCGGGACAGGGAGACGGGATACGCAGTATTTT. The V call is TRBV4-1, the J call TRBJ2-3; 9 bases agree with TRBD1. J lost 6 bases, V lost 0 bases, and 13 bases had no gene match. The germline CDR1 and CDR2 sequences are MGHRA and YSYEKL. The CDR3 totals 18 residues.

The DNA of the CDR3 is TGTGCCAGCAGTTTCTCACTTCGGGGTAGTGGCAATCAGCCCCAGCATTTT. Translated, it gives CASSFSLRGSGNQPQHF. This chain joins TRBV28 and TRBJ1-5; D remains ambiguous. The CDR3 runs to 17 residues. Germline loops: CDR1 MDHEN, CDR2 SYDVKM. V gave up 3 bases and J gave up 2 bases, with 17 bases separating them. The full variable domain, in which reference TRBV28 and TRBJ1-5 provide the parts outside the CDR3, is DVKVTQSSRYLVKRTGEKVFLECVQDMDHENMFWYRQDPGLGLRLIYFSYDVKMKEKGDIPEGYSVSREKKERFSLILESASTNQTSMYLCASSFSLRGSGNQPQHFGDGTRLSIL.

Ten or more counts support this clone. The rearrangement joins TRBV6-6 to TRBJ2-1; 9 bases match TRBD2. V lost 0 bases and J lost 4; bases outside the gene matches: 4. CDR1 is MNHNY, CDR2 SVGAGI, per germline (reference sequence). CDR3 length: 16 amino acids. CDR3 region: CASSYSPSGAYNEQFF. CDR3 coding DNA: TGTGCCAGCAGTTACTCCCCTAGCGGGGCTTACAATGAGCAGTTCTTC.

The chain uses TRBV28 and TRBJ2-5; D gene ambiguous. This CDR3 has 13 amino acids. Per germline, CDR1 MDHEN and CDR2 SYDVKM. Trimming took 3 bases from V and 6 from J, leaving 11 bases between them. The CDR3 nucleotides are TGTGCCAGCAGTTTGGGGTGGATAAAGACCCAGTACTTC. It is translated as CASSLGWIKTQYF. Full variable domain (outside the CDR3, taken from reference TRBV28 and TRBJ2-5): DVKVTQSSRYLVKRTGEKVFLECVQDMDHENMFWYRQDPGLGLRLIYFSYDVKMKEKGDIPEGYSVSREKKERFSLILESASTNQTSMYLCASSLGWIKTQYFGPGTRLLVL.

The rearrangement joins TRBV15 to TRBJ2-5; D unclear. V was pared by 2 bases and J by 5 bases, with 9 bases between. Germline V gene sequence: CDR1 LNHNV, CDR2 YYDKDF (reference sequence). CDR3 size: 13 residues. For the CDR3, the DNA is TGTGCCACCAGCAGACGACTGGGGGAGACCCAGTACTTC. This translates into CATSRRLGETQYF.

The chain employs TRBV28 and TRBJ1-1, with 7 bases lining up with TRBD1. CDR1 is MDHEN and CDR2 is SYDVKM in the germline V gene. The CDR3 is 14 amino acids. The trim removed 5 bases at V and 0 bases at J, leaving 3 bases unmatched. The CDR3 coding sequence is TGTGCCAGCAGTACAGGGGCCATGAACACTGAAGCTTTCTTT. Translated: CASSTGAMNTEAFF.

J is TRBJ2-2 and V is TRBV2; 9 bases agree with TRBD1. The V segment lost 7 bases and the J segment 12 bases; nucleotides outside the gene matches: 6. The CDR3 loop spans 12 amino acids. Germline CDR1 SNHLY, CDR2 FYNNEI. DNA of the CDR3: TGTGCCAGCACTGCCGGGACAGGGAAGCTGTTTTTT. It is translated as CASTAGTGKLFF.

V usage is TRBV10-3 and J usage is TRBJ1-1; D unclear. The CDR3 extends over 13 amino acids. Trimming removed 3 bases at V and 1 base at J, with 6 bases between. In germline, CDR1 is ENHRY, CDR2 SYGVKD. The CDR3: CAISDGENTEAFF. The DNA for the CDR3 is TGTGCCATCAGTGACGGGGAGAACACTGAAGCTTTCTTT.

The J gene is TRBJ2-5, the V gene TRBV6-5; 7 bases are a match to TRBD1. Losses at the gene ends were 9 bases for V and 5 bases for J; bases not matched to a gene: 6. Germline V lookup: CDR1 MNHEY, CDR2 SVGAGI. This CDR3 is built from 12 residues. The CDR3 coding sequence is TGTGCCAGGACAGGGAAGGTGGAGACCCAGTACTTC. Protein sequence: CARTGKVETQYF.

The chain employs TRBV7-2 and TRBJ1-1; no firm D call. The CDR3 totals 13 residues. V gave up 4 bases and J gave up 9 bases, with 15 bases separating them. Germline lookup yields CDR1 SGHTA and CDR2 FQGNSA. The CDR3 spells CASSWKAAEQAFF. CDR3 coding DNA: TGTGCCAGCAGCTGGAAGGCGGCGGAACAAGCTTTCTTT.

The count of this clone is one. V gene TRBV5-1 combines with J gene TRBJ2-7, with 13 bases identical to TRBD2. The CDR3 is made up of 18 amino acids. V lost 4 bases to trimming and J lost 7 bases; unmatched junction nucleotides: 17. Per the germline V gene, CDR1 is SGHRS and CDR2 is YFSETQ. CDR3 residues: CASSPKVGTSGEGREQYF. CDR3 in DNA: TGCGCCAGCAGCCCGAAGGTCGGGACTAGCGGGGAGGGTCGTGAGCAGTACTTC.

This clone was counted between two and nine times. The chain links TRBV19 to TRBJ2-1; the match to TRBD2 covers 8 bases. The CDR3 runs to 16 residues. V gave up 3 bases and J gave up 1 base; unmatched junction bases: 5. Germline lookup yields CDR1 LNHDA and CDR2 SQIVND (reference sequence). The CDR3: CASSMGRGGSYNEQFF. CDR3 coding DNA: TGTGCCAGTAGTATGGGACGGGGGGGATCCTACAATGAGCAGTTCTTC.

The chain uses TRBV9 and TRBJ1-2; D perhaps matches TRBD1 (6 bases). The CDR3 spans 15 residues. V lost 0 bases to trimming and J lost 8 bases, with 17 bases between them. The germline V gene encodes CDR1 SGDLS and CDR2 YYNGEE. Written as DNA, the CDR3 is TGTGCCAGCAGCGTAGACGGTGGGCAGGGACAAGGCTACACCTTC. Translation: CASSVDGGQGQGYTF.

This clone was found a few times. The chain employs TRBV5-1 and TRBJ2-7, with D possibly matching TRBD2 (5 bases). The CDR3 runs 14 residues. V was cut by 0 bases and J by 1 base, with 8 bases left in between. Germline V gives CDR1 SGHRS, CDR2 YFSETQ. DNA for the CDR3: TGCGCCAGCAGCTTGGGTCGGGGTTCCTACGAGCAGTACTTC. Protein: CASSLGRGSYEQYF.

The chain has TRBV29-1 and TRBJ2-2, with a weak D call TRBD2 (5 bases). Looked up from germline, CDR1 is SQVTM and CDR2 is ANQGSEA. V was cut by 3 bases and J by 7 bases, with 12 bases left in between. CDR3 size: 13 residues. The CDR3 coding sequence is TGCAGCGTTGAGTGGACTCTGGGCGGGGAGCTGTTTTTT. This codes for CSVEWTLGGELFF.

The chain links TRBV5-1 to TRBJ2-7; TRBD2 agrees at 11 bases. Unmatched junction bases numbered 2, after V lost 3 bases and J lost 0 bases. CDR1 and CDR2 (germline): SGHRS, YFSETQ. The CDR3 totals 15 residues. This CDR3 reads CASSSGLAASYEQYF. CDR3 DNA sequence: TGCGCCAGCAGCTCGGGACTAGCGGCCTCCTACGAGCAGTACTTC.

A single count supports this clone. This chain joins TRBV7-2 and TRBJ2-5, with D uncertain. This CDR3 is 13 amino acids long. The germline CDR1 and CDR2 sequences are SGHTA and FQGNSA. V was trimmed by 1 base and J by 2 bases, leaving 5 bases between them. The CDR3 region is CASSLEQQETQYF. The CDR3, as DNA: TGTGCCAGCAGCTTAGAACAGCAAGAGACCCAGTACTTC.

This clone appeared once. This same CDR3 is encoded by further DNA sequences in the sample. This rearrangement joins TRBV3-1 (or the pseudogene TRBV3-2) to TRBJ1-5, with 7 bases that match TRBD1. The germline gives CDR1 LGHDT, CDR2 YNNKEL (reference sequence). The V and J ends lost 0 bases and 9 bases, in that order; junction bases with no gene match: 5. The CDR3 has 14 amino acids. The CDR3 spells CASSQDRGRGPQHF. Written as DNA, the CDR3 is TGTGCCAGCAGCCAAGATAGGGGGCGAGGGCCCCAGCATTTT.

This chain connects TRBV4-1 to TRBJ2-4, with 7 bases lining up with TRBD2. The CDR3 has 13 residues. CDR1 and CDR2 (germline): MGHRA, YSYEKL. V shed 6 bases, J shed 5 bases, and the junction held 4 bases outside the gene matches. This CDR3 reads CASRGSGENIQYF. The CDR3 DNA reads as TGCGCCAGCAGGGGAAGCGGGGAAAACATTCAGTACTTC.